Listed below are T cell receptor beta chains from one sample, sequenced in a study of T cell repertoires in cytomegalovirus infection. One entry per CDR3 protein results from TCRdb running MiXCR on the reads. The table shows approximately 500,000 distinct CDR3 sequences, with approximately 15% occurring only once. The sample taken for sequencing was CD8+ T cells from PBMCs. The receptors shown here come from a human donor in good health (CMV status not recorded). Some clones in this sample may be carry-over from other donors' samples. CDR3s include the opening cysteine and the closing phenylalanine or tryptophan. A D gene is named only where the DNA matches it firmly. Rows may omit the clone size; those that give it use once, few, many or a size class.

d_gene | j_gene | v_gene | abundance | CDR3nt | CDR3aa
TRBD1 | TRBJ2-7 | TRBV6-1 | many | TGTGCCAGCAGTGAAGATCACAGGGGGGCCGAGCAGTACTTC | CASSEDHRGAEQYF
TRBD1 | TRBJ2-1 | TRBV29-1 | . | TGCAGCGTCGTGGTGAGAGACAGGGTTTACAATGAGCAGTTCTTC | CSVVVRDRVYNEQFF
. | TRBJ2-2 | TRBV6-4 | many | TGTGCCAGCAGTGCGGGGGCCACCGGGGAGCTGTTTTTT | CASSAGATGELFF
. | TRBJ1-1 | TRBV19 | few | TGTGCCAGTAAGGACCGGAACACTGAAGCTTTCTTT | CASKDRNTEAFF
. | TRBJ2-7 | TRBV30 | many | TGTGCCTGGTCCCTCTCTTACGAGCAGTACTTC | CAWSLSYEQYF
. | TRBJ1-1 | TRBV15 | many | TGTGCCACCAGCAGAGATCTGGGGTTGAACACTGAAGCTTTCTTT | CATSRDLGLNTEAFF
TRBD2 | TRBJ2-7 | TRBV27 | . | TGTGCCAGCAGTTTTTCCGTCGGGGGGAGAGAGTACTTC | CASSFSVGGREYF
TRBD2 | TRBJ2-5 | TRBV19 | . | TGTGCCAGTAGTAACAAACTAGCGGGGGGCTGGGAGACCCAGTACTTC | CASSNKLAGGWETQYF
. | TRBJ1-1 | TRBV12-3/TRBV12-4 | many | TGTGCCAGCAGGCCTCAGGAAAACACTGAAGCTTTCTTT | CASRPQENTEAFF
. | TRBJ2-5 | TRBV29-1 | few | TGCAGCGTTGACGGGACATCGTTTTCAGAGACCCAGTACTTC | CSVDGTSFSETQYF
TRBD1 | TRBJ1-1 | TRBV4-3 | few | TGCGCCAGCAGCCGAGGACAGGGGGTCGGAGCTTTCTTT | CASSRGQGVGAFF
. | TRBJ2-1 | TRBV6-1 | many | TGTGCCAGCAGTGAAGCGCCAGGGAATGAGCAGTTCTTC | CASSEAPGNEQFF
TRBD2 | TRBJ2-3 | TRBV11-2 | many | TGTGCCAGCAGCCCTGGACTAGCGGGGGGCGTAGATACGCAGTATTTT | CASSPGLAGGVDTQYF
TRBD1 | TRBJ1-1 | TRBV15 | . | TGTGCCACCAGCAGAGGCTACCCGGGACAGGGGGACACTGAAGCTTTCTTT | CATSRGYPGQGDTEAFF
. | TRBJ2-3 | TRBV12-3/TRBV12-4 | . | TGTGCCTCTGGTGGGCAGACTAGCACAGATACGCAGTATTTT | CASGGQTSTDTQYF
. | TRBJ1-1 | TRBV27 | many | TGTGCCAGCAGTTTTTCGTGGGACAACCAGAACACTGAAGCTTTCTTT | CASSFSWDNQNTEAFF
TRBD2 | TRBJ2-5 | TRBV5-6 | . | TGTGCCAGCAGCGCACTAGCGGGGATGGAGACCCAGTACTTC | CASSALAGMETQYF
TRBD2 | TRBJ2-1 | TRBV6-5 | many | TGTGCCAGCAGTTACTCGAGTCTAGCGGGGGGCTCCGGGGATGAGCAGTTCTTC | CASSYSSLAGGSGDEQFF
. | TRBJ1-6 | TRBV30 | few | TGTGCCTGGAGTCAGGATTATAATTCACCCCTCCACTTT | CAWSQDYNSPLHF
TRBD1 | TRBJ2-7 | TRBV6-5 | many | TGTGCCAGCAGTTACTCAGGGACAGGGGGCTACGAGCAGTACTTC | CASSYSGTGGYEQYF
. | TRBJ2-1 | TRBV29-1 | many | TGCAGCGTTGAACAGGACTATCCCAATGAGCAGTTCTTC | CSVEQDYPNEQFF
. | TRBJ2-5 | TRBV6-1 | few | TGTGCCAGCAGTGCCGTACGAGGTACGGAGACCCAGTACTTC | CASSAVRGTETQYF
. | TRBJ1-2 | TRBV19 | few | TGTGCCAGTAGTGTCCGGGACCGCCTTAACTATGGCTACACCTTC | CASSVRDRLNYGYTF
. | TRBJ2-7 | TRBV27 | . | TGTGCCAGCAGTTTAGGCGGCACACTGAGCTCCTACGAGCAGTACTTC | CASSLGGTLSSYEQYF
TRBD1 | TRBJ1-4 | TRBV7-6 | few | TGTGCCAGCAGCTCGGGACAGCGTAATGAAAAACTGTTTTTT | CASSSGQRNEKLFF
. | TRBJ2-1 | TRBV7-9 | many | TGTGCCAGCAGCCCGACGACAGGATTTCATCATGAGCAGTTCTTC | CASSPTTGFHHEQFF
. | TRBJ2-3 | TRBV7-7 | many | TGTGCTAGCAGCTCGGGGCCTTCTAGCACAGATACGCAGTATTTT | CASSSGPSSTDTQYF
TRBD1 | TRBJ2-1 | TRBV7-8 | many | TGTGCCAGCAGCACCAGGGGGAAAAGCTCCTACAATGAGCAGTTCTTC | CASSTRGKSSYNEQFF
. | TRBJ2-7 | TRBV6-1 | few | TGTGCCAGCAGTCTAGCCGGGTCAACGGAAGGAACCGAGCAGTACTTC | CASSLAGSTEGTEQYF
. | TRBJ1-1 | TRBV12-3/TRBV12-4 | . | TGTGCCAGCACCCCAACCCCCGGCCCCAGGGCTTTGAACACTGAAGCTTTCTTT | CASTPTPGPRALNTEAFF
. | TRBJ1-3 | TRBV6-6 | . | TGTGCCAGCAGTTATTCGCTTACTGACACCATATATTTT | CASSYSLTDTIYF
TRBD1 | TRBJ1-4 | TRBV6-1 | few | TGTGCCAGCAGTGAAGGGTACAGGGGGGGGGAGAATGAAAAACTGTTTTTT | CASSEGYRGGENEKLFF
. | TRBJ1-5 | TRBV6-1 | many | TGTGCCAGCATCGGACGGAAGATAGATGAGCCCCAGCATTTT | CASIGRKIDEPQHF
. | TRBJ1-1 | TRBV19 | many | TGTGCCAGTAGTGTGGGCATGAACACTGAAGCTTTCTTT | CASSVGMNTEAFF
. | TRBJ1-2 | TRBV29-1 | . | TGCAGCGTATCCAGGGAAAAGTCCCCCAATGGCTACACCTTC | CSVSREKSPNGYTF
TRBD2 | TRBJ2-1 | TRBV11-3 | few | TGTGCCAGCAGCTCTTATACTAGCGGGGATTACAATGAGCAGTTCTTC | CASSSYTSGDYNEQFF
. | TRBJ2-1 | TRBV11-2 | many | TGTGCCAGCAGCTTAGGAACCGTGGAGCAGTTCTTC | CASSLGTVEQFF
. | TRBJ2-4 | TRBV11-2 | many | TGTGCCAGCAGCTTATGGGAGAAAAAAAACATTCAGTACTTC | CASSLWEKKNIQYF
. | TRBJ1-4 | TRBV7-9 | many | TGTGCCAGCAGCACAAACAGGGACACAACTAATGAAAAACTGTTTTTT | CASSTNRDTTNEKLFF
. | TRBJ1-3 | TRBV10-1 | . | TGCGCCAGCCAACCCCTGGATGGAAACACCATATATTTT | CASQPLDGNTIYF
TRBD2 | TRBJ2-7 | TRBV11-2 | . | TGTGCCAGCAGCTTACCAACTAGCGGGAGAGAGTACGAGCAGTACTTC | CASSLPTSGREYEQYF
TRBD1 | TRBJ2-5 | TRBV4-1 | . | TGTGCCAGCAGCCAAGCCCAGGGGGTTGAAACCCAGTACTTC | CASSQAQGVETQYF
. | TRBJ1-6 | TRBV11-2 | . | TGTGCCAGCAGCCCGTGGGAGACGGCTAATAATTCACCCCTCCACTTT | CASSPWETANNSPLHF
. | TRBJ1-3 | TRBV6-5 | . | TGTGCCAGCAGTTCCTTTGTGGGAGACACCATATATTTT | CASSSFVGDTIYF
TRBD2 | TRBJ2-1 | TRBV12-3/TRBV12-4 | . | TGTGCCAGCAGTTTAGTGGGCCTAGCGGGGCACAATGAGCAGTTCTTC | CASSLVGLAGHNEQFF
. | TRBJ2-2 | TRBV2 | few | TGTGCCAGCAGTGAGGGAAGCGCGAACACCGGGGAGCTGTTTTTT | CASSEGSANTGELFF
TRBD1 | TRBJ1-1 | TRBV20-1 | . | TGCAGTGCTAGAGACCGCGACAGGGCCGGCGCTGAAGCTTTCTTT | CSARDRDRAGAEAFF
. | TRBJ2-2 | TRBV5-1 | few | TGCGCCAGCAGCCTCCCAGGGCCCGGGGAGCTGTTTTTT | CASSLPGPGELFF
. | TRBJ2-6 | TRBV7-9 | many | TGTGCCAGCAGCCCCAGACAGGCCGTCTCTGGGGCCAACGTCCTGACTTTC | CASSPRQAVSGANVLTF
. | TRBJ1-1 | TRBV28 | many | TGTGCCAGCAGTTTGACCCAGGCTTCCCCTGCGAACACTGAAGCTTTCTTT | CASSLTQASPANTEAFF
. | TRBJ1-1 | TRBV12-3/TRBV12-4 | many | TGTGCCAGCAGCTACACATTGGACCGTGAAGCTTTCTTT | CASSYTLDREAFF
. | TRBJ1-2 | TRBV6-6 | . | TGTGCCAGCAGTTATTCCACGCGGGCTAACTATGGCTACACCTTC | CASSYSTRANYGYTF
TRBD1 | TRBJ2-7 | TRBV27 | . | TGTGCCACCTCAGAAGGGGGCTTGGTGCAGTACTTC | CATSEGGLVQYF
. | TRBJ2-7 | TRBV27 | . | TGTGCCAGCAGTTTATCGAGCCCTAGCAGTTACGAGCAGTACTTC | CASSLSSPSSYEQYF
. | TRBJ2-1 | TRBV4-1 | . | TGCGCCAGCAGCCAGGGAGAGGGCAACTCCTACAATGAGCAGTTCTTC | CASSQGEGNSYNEQFF